The source of this T cell receptor beta chain is a study of blood T cells in healthy people across ages. Whole-study findings and limits: The fall in TCR beta diversity per million T cells was roughly linear with age. Whereas aged donors had fewer naive CD4+ cells, long-lived donors had more of them and higher diversity.

Primed by a sample-barcoded 5' primer and a J-beta primer mix, a second PCR proceeded for 7 to 11 cycles. Every cDNA molecule carried a tag from a template-switch adaptor bearing 12 random nucleotides. TCRdb redid the calling of the 5' RACE reads with MiXCR, one entry per CDR3 protein. The sample holds hundreds of thousands of distinct CDR3 sequences; about 28% are singletons and the top ten take roughly 17%. Per individual sample, total RNA of at least 6 micrograms was extracted. Trimming cost V 5 bases and J 11 bases; bases outside gene matches: 16. CDR3 length: 15 residues. Note on this clonotype: Its antigen is unidentified.

This sequence was found in a woman of 80 years or more in good health. This chain uses TRBV12-3 or TRBV12-4 with TRBJ2-3, with 7 positions matching TRBD1. Sequenced: blood. The CDR3 DNA sequence: TGTGCCAGCAGTCCTCAGGGGGTGCGCGCAGATGTGCAGTATTTT. Translation: CASSPQGVRADVQYF.